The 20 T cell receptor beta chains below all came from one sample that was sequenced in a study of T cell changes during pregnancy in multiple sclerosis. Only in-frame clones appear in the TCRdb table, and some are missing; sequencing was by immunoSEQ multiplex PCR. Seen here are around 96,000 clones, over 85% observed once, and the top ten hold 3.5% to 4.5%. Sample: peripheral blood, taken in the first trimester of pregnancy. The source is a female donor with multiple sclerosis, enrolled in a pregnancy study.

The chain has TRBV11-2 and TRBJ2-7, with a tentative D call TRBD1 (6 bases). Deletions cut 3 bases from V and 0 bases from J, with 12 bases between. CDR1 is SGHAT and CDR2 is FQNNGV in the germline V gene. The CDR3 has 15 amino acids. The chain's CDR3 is CASSFARQASYEQYF. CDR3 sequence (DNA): TGTGCCAGCAGCTTCGCGCGACAGGCCTCCTACGAGCAGTACTTC.

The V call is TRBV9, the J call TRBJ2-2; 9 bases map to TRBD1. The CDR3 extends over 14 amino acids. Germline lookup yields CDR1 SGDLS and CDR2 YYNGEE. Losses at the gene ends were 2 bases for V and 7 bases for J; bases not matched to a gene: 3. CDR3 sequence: CASSVDRGGGELFF. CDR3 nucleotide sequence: TGTGCCAGCAGCGTGGACAGGGGAGGCGGGGAGCTGTTTTTT.

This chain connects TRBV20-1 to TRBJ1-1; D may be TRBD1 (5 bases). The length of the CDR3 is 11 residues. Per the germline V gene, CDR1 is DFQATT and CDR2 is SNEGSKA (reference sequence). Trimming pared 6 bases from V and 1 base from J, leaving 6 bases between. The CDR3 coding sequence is TGCAGTGCCGGGGGGAACACTGAAGCTTTCTTT. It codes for CSAGGNTEAFF.

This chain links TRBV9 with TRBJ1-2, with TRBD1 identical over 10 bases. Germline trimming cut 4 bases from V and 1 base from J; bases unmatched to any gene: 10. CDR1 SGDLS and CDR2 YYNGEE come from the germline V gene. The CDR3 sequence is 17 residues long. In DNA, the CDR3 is TGTGCCAGCAGCCCACAGACAGGGGGCCTAGGTAACTATGGCTACACCTTC. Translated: CASSPQTGGLGNYGYTF.

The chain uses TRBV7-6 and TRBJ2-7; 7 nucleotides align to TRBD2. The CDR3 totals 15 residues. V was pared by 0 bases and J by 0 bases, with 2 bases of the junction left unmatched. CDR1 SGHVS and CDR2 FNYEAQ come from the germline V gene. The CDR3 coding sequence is TGTGCCAGCAGCTTAGCCTCTAGCGGCTCCTACGAGCAGTACTTC. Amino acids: CASSLASSGSYEQYF.

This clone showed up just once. This chain's CDR3 is CASSFRETQYF. Here the CDR3 DNA reads TGTGCCAGCAGCTTTAGAGAGACCCAGTACTTC. The chain employs TRBV5-4 and TRBJ2-5; D uncertain. Germline CDR1 is SGHNT and CDR2 is YYREEE (reference sequence). The V end was cut by 2 bases, the J end by 4 bases, with 3 bases between. The CDR3 totals 11 residues.

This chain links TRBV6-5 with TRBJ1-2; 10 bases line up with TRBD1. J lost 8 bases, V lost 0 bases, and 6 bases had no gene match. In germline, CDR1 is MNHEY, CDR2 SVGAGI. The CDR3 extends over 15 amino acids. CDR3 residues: CASSYSSGTGVGYTF. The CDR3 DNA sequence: TGTGCCAGCAGTTACTCATCCGGGACAGGGGTCGGCTACACCTTC.

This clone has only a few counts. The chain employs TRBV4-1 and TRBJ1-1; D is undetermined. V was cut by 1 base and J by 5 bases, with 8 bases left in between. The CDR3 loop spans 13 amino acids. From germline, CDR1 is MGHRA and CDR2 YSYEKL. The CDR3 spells CASSQGWATEAFF. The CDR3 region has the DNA TGCGCCAGCAGCCAAGGTTGGGCTACTGAAGCTTTCTTT.

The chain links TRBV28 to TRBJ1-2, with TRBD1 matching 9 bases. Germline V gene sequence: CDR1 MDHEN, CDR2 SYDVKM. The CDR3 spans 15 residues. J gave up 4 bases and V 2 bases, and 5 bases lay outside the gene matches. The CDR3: CASSLTGQGSYGYTF. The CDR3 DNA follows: TGTGCCAGCAGTTTAACGGGACAGGGAAGCTATGGCTACACCTTC.

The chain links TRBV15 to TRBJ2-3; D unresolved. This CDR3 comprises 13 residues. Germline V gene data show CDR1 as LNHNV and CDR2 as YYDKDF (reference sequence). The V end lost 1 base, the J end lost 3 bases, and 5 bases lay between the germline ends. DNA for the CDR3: TGTGCCACCAGCAGAGGCGGAACAGATACGCAGTATTTT. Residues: CATSRGGTDTQYF.

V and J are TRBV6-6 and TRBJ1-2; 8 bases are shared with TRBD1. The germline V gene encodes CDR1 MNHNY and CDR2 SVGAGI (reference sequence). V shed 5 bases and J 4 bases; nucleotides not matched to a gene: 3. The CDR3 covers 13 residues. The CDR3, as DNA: TGTGCCAGCAGTACCGACAGGGGCTATGGCTACACCTTC. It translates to CASSTDRGYGYTF.

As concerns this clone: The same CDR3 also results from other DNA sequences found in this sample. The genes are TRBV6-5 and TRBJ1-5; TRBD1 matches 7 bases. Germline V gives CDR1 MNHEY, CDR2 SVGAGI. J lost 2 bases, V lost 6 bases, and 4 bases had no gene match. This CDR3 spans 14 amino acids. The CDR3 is CASSTDRGNQPQHF. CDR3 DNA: TGTGCCAGCAGCACCGACAGGGGCAATCAGCCCCAGCATTTT.

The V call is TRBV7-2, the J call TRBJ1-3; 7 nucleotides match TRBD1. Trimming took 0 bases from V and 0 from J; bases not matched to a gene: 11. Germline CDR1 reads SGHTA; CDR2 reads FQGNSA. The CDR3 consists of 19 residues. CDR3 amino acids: CASSLAASAGGFSGNTIYF. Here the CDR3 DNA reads TGTGCCAGCAGCTTAGCGGCCTCGGCAGGGGGTTTCTCTGGAAACACCATATATTTT.

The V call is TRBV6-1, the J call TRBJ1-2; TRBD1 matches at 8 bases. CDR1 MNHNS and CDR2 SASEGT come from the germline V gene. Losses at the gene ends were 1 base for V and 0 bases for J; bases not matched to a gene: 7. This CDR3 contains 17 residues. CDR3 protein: CASSEGTGGFPNYGYTF. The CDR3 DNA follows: TGTGCCAGCAGTGAAGGTACAGGGGGATTTCCTAACTATGGCTACACCTTC.

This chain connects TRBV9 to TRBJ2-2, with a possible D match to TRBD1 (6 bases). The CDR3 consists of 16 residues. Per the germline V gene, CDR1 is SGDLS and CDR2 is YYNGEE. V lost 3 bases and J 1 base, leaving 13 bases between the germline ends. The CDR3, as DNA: TGTGCCAGCAGCGCCGGGACACCTTGGAACACCGGGGAGCTGTTTTTT. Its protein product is CASSAGTPWNTGELFF.

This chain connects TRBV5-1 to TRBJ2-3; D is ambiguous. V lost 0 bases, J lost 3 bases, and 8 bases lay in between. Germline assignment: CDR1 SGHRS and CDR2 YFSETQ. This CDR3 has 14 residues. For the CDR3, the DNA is TGCGCCAGCAGCTTGGACGTCGGGACAGATACGCAGTATTTT. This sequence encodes CASSLDVGTDTQYF.

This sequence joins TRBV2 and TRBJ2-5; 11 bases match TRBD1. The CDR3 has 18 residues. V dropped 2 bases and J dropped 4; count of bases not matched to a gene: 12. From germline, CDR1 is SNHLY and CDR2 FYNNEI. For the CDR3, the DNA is TGTGCCAGCAGTGAACCGATGGGGACAGGGGGAGGCTCAGAGACCCAGTACTTC. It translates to CASSEPMGTGGGSETQYF.

CDR3 sequence reads: CASSKNWPTGRSYEQYF. In nucleotides, the CDR3 is TGTGCCAGCAGCAAGAACTGGCCGACAGGGCGATCCTACGAGCAGTACTTC. The rearrangement joins TRBV21-1 to TRBJ2-7; the D call in the table, TRBD1, was not verified against the DNA. TRBV21-1 is shown as a pseudogene. The CDR3 is 17 amino acids.

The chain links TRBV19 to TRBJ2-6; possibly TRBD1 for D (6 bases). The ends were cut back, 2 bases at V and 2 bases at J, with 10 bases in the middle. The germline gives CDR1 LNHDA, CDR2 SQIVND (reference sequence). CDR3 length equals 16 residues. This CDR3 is CASSIIRDTGANVLTF. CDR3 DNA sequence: TGTGCCAGTAGTATAATCAGGGACACTGGGGCCAACGTCCTGACTTTC.

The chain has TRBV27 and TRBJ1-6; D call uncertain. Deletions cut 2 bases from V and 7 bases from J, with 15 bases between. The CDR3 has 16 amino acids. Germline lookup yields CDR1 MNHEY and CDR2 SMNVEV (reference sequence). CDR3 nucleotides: TGTGCCAGCAGTTTAGGGAGAGAAAGGCCCAATTCACCCCTCCACTTT. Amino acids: CASSLGRERPNSPLHF.